The next 30 T cell receptor beta chains were all read from a single sample in a study of Ad26.COV2.S vaccination and SARS-CoV-2 variants (dated by TCRdb to 2020 to 2023). The treatment or condition label, read with the paper, signifies: approximately 18 received Ad26.COV2.S at low or high dose, single or two shots; 5 received placebo; per-sample allocation not given. For vaccine and placebo recipients, the sequenced repertoires came from samples collected on day 63 after the first injection. The method was the immunoSEQ multiplex PCR assay. Not all clones reach the TCRdb copy of this immuneACCESS table, which keeps in-frame sequences only. Checked studies attribute under half of the gap to unresolved V genes and leave the rest unexplained. The sample table shows 300,000 to 350,000 clones, and roughly 84% are seen once. The top ten constitute roughly 1.9% of the sample. Here the sequenced sample was peripheral blood, taken in a trial of Ad26.COV2.S vaccine versus placebo. The origin of the receptors is a person aged 18 to 59 who received the Ad26.COV2.S COVID-19 vaccine or a placebo.

The chain has TRBV7-9 and TRBJ2-3; D not certain. CDR3 length: 12 residues. The V and J ends lost 8 bases and 0 bases respectively, with 6 bases between them. The germline gives CDR1 SEHNR, CDR2 FQNEAQ (reference sequence). CDR3 protein: CASAASTDTQYF. CDR3 bases: TGTGCCAGCGCAGCTAGCACAGATACGCAGTATTTT.

This chain joins TRBV6-5 and TRBJ1-2; no reliable D call. Trimming left V 5 bases short and J 8 bases short, with 21 bases between. This CDR3 comprises 15 residues. Germline V CDR1 and CDR2: MNHEY, SVGAGI. The CDR3 is CASSPPRGKQRGYTF. CDR3 bases: TGTGCCAGCAGTCCCCCTCGCGGCAAACAGAGAGGCTACACCTTC.

This rearrangement joins TRBV7-2 to TRBJ1-2; 8 nucleotides align to TRBD1. The CDR3 has 15 amino acids. Looked up from germline, CDR1 is SGHTA and CDR2 is FQGNSA. The trim removed 2 bases at V and 7 bases at J, leaving 9 bases unmatched. The CDR3 nucleotides are TGTGCCAGCAGCTTACTCGACAGGGGAGGAGGTGGCTACACCTTC. It translates to CASSLLDRGGGGYTF.

The chain recombines TRBV5-5 with TRBJ2-5, with D possibly TRBD1 on 5 matching bases. Per germline, CDR1 SGHKS and CDR2 YYEKEE (reference sequence). The CDR3 totals 14 residues. V gave up 2 bases and J gave up 2 bases, with 10 bases separating them. The CDR3, as DNA: TGTGCCAGCAGCTTAATGACAGCGCAAGAGACCCAGTACTTC. The encoded protein is CASSLMTAQETQYF.

The chain employs TRBV27 and TRBJ2-7; 7 bases match TRBD1. Germline V gene lookup returns CDR1 MNHEY and CDR2 SMNVEV (reference sequence). The CDR3 is 14 amino acids. Germline trimming cut 2 bases from V and 3 bases from J; bases unmatched to any gene: 4. CDR3 region: CASSLKGQNYEQYF. In DNA form, the CDR3 reads TGTGCCAGCAGTTTAAAGGGACAGAACTACGAGCAGTACTTC.

This chain connects TRBV21-1 to TRBJ1-2; the table's D call, TRBD1, has no DNA check behind it. TRBV21-1 is a documented pseudogene. The CDR3 runs 14 residues. DNA for the CDR3: TGTGCCAGCAGCAAACCGGGACAGGGTAATGGCTACACCTTC. Protein: CASSKPGQGNGYTF.

The V and J genes are TRBV7-9 and TRBJ2-7; D unclear. Germline-derived CDR1 and CDR2 are SEHNR and FQNEAQ (reference sequence). The CDR3 consists of 11 residues. Deletions cut 1 base from V and 6 bases from J, with 4 bases between. CDR3 residues: CASSLDSEQYF. In nucleotides, the CDR3 is TGTGCCAGCAGCTTAGACAGCGAGCAGTACTTC.

V gene TRBV11-2 combines with J gene TRBJ2-3; TRBD2 agrees at 9 bases. V lost 3 bases and J lost 2; bases outside the gene matches: 3. The CDR3 spans 15 residues. The V gene's germline CDR1 is SGHAT and CDR2 FQNNGV. For the CDR3, the DNA is TGTGCCAGCAGCTTTAGCGGGGGACCCACAGATACGCAGTATTTT. This encodes CASSFSGGPTDTQYF.

This chain uses TRBV5-1 with TRBJ1-4, with D possibly being TRBD1 (5 bases). The CDR3 sequence is 17 residues long. The germline V gene has CDR1 SGHRS and CDR2 YFSETQ. Trimming pared 1 base from V and 5 bases from J, leaving 18 bases between. The CDR3 DNA sequence: TGCGCCAGCAGCTTGAAAATCTCAGGGCGAGGGAATGAAAAACTGTTTTTT. Translated, it gives CASSLKISGRGNEKLFF. The full variable domain, with the rest looked up from reference TRBV5-1 and TRBJ1-4, is KAGVTQTPRYLIKTRGQQVTLSCSPISGHRSVSWYQQTPGQGLQFLFEYFSETQRNKGNFPGRFSGRQFSNSRSEMNVSTLELGDSALYLCASSLKISGRGNEKLFFGSGTQLSVL.

The V call is TRBV6-9, the J call TRBJ2-7; TRBD2 aligns across 9 bases. Losses at the gene ends were 3 bases for V and 3 bases for J; bases not matched to a gene: 9. Germline V gene sequence: CDR1 MNHGY, CDR2 SVAAGI. The CDR3 consists of 16 residues. The CDR3 coding sequence is TGTGCCAGCAGTTACTCCATGAGACTAGCGGACTACGAGCAGTACTTC. It translates to CASSYSMRLADYEQYF.

The chain has TRBV5-8 and TRBJ1-1; possible D gene TRBD1, 5 bases. The CDR3 runs 14 residues. Trimming cost V 0 bases and J 5 bases, with 11 bases left between them. Per the germline V gene, CDR1 is SGHTS and CDR2 is YDEGEE. CDR3 DNA sequence: TGTGCCAGCAGCTTGGCCGGGGGATGGACTGAAGCTTTCTTT. This codes for CASSLAGGWTEAFF.

CDR3: CASSWTTSPWETQYF. CDR3 nucleotides: TGTGCCAGCAGCTGGACGACTAGCCCGTGGGAGACCCAGTACTTC. This sequence joins TRBV7-2 and TRBJ2-5, with 7 positions matching TRBD2. Germline-derived CDR1 and CDR2 are SGHTA and FQGNSA. The trim removed 4 bases at V and 5 bases at J, leaving 10 bases unmatched. The CDR3 covers 15 residues.

The chain is built from TRBV7-3 and TRBJ2-3; maybe TRBD2 (6 bases). V gave up 3 bases and J gave up 4 bases, with 14 bases separating them. Per germline, CDR1 SGHTA and CDR2 FQGTGA. The CDR3 has 15 amino acids. CDR3 bases: TGTGCCAGCAGCTTGGGCCCGTGGGGGGCAGATACGCAGTATTTT. The encoded protein is CASSLGPWGADTQYF.

The chain carries TRBV2 and TRBJ1-1; possibly TRBD1 for D (5 bases). Trimming stripped 6 bases from V and 1 base from J, with 12 bases between. The germline V gene has CDR1 SNHLY and CDR2 FYNNEI. The CDR3 extends over 14 amino acids. This CDR3 is CASRVGRGNTEAFF. The CDR3, as DNA: TGTGCCAGCAGGGTGGGGCGGGGGAACACTGAAGCTTTCTTT. The full variable domain, its missing parts supplied by reference TRBV2 and TRBJ1-1, is EPEVTQTPSHQVTQMGQEVILRCVPISNHLYFYWYRQILGQKVEFLVSFYNNEISEKSEIFDDQFSVERPDGSNFTLKIRSTKLEDSAMYFCASRVGRGNTEAFFGQGTRLTVV.

This clone appeared a single time. The V call is TRBV15, the J call TRBJ1-5, with TRBD1 as a possible D gene (6 bases). The length of the CDR3 is 14 residues. The ends were cut back, 8 bases at V and 1 base at J, with 12 bases in the middle. Germline CDR1 and CDR2: LNHNV and YYDKDF (reference sequence). The CDR3 protein is CATHRAGSNQPQHF. The CDR3 bases are TGTGCCACCCACAGGGCAGGGAGCAATCAGCCCCAGCATTTT.

The chain carries TRBV5-8 and TRBJ2-3; no clear D gene. The CDR3 length is 13 residues. The germline V gene has CDR1 SGHTS and CDR2 YDEGEE. The germline V and J ends were trimmed by 1 base and 2 bases, with 5 bases remaining between them. CDR3 DNA: TGTGCCAGCAGCTTGTCGGCCACAGATACGCAGTATTTT. Its protein product is CASSLSATDTQYF.

In this sample, this clone turned up once. The V and J genes are TRBV7-9 and TRBJ2-6, with a weak D call TRBD2 (6 bases). Looked up from germline, CDR1 is SEHNR and CDR2 is FQNEAQ (reference sequence). CDR3 size: 16 residues. The V and J ends lost 2 bases and 2 bases respectively, with 10 bases between them. The CDR3 here is CASSLPGEAGANVLTF. In nucleotides, the CDR3 is TGTGCCAGCAGCTTACCGGGGGAAGCTGGGGCCAACGTCCTGACTTTC.

The V call is TRBV9, the J call TRBJ1-1, with 7 positions matching TRBD1. J was trimmed by 3 bases and V by 3 bases; bases with no gene match: 8. The CDR3 is 15 amino acids. Germline V gene data show CDR1 as SGDLS and CDR2 as YYNGEE. The CDR3 sequence is CASSGEGASDTEAFF. The DNA for the CDR3 is TGTGCCAGCAGCGGAGAGGGGGCATCGGACACTGAAGCTTTCTTT.

The CDR3 reads CASSQGGLLTDTQYF. DNA for the CDR3: TGCGCCAGCAGCCAAGGGGGACTTCTCACAGATACGCAGTATTTT. This chain joins TRBV4-1 and TRBJ2-3; weak D call: TRBD2 (6 bases). Germline loops: CDR1 MGHRA, CDR2 YSYEKL. Trimming stripped 1 base from V and 2 bases from J, with 10 bases between. The CDR3 consists of 15 residues.

The V call is TRBV18, the J call TRBJ2-5; tentatively, D is TRBD1 (6 bases). CDR3 length: 13 amino acids. Per the germline V gene, CDR1 is KGHSH and CDR2 is LQKENI. With 6 bases removed from V and 10 bases from J, the gap between germline ends came to 18 bases. Written as DNA, the CDR3 is TGTGCCAGCTCTACAGGGTCGGCTTTTGTCCAGTACTTC. The encoded protein is CASSTGSAFVQYF.

This clone turned up a few times. The chain carries TRBV4-2 and TRBJ2-2, with D perhaps TRBD2 (6 bases). CDR1 LGHNA and CDR2 YNFKEQ come from the germline V gene. V lost 1 base and J 3 bases, leaving 12 bases between the germline ends. The CDR3 spans 16 residues. The CDR3 sequence is CASSQGTIRDTGELFF. The DNA of the CDR3 is TGTGCCAGCAGCCAAGGGACTATTCGGGACACCGGGGAGCTGTTTTTT.

The gene calls are TRBV5-4 and TRBJ2-3; 7 bases align to TRBD2. Germline V gives CDR1 SGHNT, CDR2 YYREEE (reference sequence). The CDR3 length is 15 residues. Trimming at V came to 4 bases and at J to 7 bases, leaving 12 bases not matched to a gene. Here the CDR3 reads CASSHNPERGNTQYF. The CDR3 nucleotides are TGTGCCAGCAGCCATAACCCCGAGCGGGGCAATACGCAGTATTTT. The whole variable domain, remainder taken from reference TRBV5-4 and TRBJ2-3, is ETGVTQSPTHLIKTRGQQVTLRCSSQSGHNTVSWYQQALGQGPQFIFQYYREEENGRGNFPPRFSGLQFPNYSSELNVNALELDDSALYLCASSHNPERGNTQYFGPGTRLTVL.

This chain joins TRBV18 and TRBJ2-7, with D perhaps given as TRBD1 or TRBD2 (5 bases each). The CDR3 extends over 14 amino acids. V was shortened by 3 bases and J by 4 bases, with 13 bases between the two germline ends. CDR1 is KGHSH and CDR2 is LQKENI in the germline V gene. CDR3 coding DNA: TGTGCCAGCTCACCCAATAGAGGGGATTACGAGCAGTACTTC. Translated: CASSPNRGDYEQYF. The entire variable domain, with the rest obtained from reference TRBV18 and TRBJ2-7, is as follows: NAGVMQNPRHLVRRRGQEARLRCSPMKGHSHVYWYRQLPEEGLKFMVYLQKENIIDESGMPKERFSAEFPKEGPSILRIQQVVRGDSAAYFCASSPNRGDYEQYFGPGTRLTVT.

The chain links TRBV2 to TRBJ2-2; possible D gene TRBD1, 6 bases. The CDR3 loop spans 16 amino acids. Germline V gene data show CDR1 as SNHLY and CDR2 as FYNNEI. Trimming shortened V by 7 bases and J by 1 base, and 16 bases separated the two germline ends. CDR3 amino acids: CASTGVQRRNTGELFF. Written as DNA, the CDR3 is TGTGCCAGCACAGGGGTCCAGCGGAGGAACACCGGGGAGCTGTTTTTT. Using reference TRBV2 and TRBJ2-2 for the parts outside the CDR3, the full variable domain is EPEVTQTPSHQVTQMGQEVILRCVPISNHLYFYWYRQILGQKVEFLVSFYNNEISEKSEIFDDQFSVERPDGSNFTLKIRSTKLEDSAMYFCASTGVQRRNTGELFFGEGSRLTVL.

The CDR3 DNA is TGTGCCAGCAGCCCGGAGGGGGTGCGCTTTACCTCCTATGGCTACACCTTC. It encodes CASSPEGVRFTSYGYTF. The chain has TRBV5-4 and TRBJ1-2; D perhaps matches TRBD1 (6 bases). Germline CDR1 SGHNT, CDR2 YYREEE (reference sequence). The CDR3 runs 17 residues. The V and J ends lost 4 bases and 4 bases respectively, with 23 bases between them.

The table lists this clone with a count of one. The CDR3 bases are TGTGCCAGCTCACCCGGGACAGGGTGGGTGGATAACTATGGCTACACCTTC. This encodes CASSPGTGWVDNYGYTF. The V gene is TRBV18, the J gene TRBJ1-2; 9 nucleotides line up with TRBD1. Per the germline V gene, CDR1 is KGHSH and CDR2 is LQKENI. V shed 3 bases and J 1 base; nucleotides not matched to a gene: 9. The CDR3 spans 17 residues. Looking up the rest from reference TRBV18 and TRBJ1-2 gives the full variable domain: NAGVMQNPRHLVRRRGQEARLRCSPMKGHSHVYWYRQLPEEGLKFMVYLQKENIIDESGMPKERFSAEFPKEGPSILRIQQVVRGDSAAYFCASSPGTGWVDNYGYTFGSGTRLTVV.

The V call is TRBV20-1, the J call TRBJ2-7; D call uncertain. Germline lookup yields CDR1 DFQATT and CDR2 SNEGSKA (reference sequence). The CDR3 has 11 residues. Trimming took 6 bases from V and 9 from J, leaving 15 bases between them. The CDR3 region is CSALLTVGQYF. The CDR3 region has the DNA TGCAGTGCCCTTCTGACCGTAGGGCAGTACTTC.

V usage is TRBV5-1 and J usage is TRBJ1-1; D gene ambiguous. Trimming shortened V by 0 bases and J by 0 bases, and 6 bases separated the two germline ends. The CDR3 length is 14 residues. Germline-derived CDR1 and CDR2 are SGHRS and YFSETQ. CDR3 nucleotide sequence: TGCGCCAGCAGCTTGGGCTCTCTGAACACTGAAGCTTTCTTT. Its protein product is CASSLGSLNTEAFF. Looking up the rest from reference TRBV5-1 and TRBJ1-1 gives the full variable domain: KAGVTQTPRYLIKTRGQQVTLSCSPISGHRSVSWYQQTPGQGLQFLFEYFSETQRNKGNFPGRFSGRQFSNSRSEMNVSTLELGDSALYLCASSLGSLNTEAFFGQGTRLTVV.

This chain connects TRBV10-3 to TRBJ2-3; D is possibly TRBD2 (6 bases). Germline V gene lookup returns CDR1 ENHRY and CDR2 SYGVKD. Trimming removed 6 bases from V and 1 base from J, with 14 bases in between. CDR3 length: 15 residues. The CDR3 spells CAIRPLASGTDTQYF. CDR3 nucleotides: TGTGCCATCAGACCACTAGCCTCTGGCACAGATACGCAGTATTTT.

The CDR3 nucleotides are TGTGCCAGCAGCCACCCCGGGATTTCGGATGGCTACACCTTC. Amino acid sequence: CASSHPGISDGYTF. The J gene is TRBJ1-2, the V gene TRBV7-9; D ambiguous. CDR1 SEHNR and CDR2 FQNEAQ come from the germline V gene (reference sequence). This CDR3 contains 14 residues. V was shortened by 5 bases and J by 6 bases, with 16 bases between the two germline ends.